This T cell receptor (beta chain) was documented in a study of neoadjuvant nivolumab and ipilimumab in lung cancer. Background on the study: Patients got nivolumab 3 mg/kg on days 1, 15 and 29; combination added ipilimumab 1 mg/kg day 1. General study points: Only a small number of samples underwent TCR sequencing. Resected tumors had greater TCR richness and clonality than uninvolved lung. Blood richness before therapy tracked richness in tumors resected after neoadjuvant therapy.

TCRdb keeps only in-frame clones here, not all; method: immunoSEQ multiplex PCR. Among some 4,300 clones, 70% to 80% were seen once, and the ten largest hold roughly 13%. The CDR3 totals 10 residues. Trimming cost V 6 bases and J 5 bases, with 5 bases left between them. Germline V CDR1 and CDR2: MNHEY, SMNVEV (reference sequence). To note about this clone: Its antigen is unknown.

Sequencing was performed on adjacent normal lung tissue, taken after neoadjuvant nivolumab, alone or with ipilimumab, at or shortly before surgery. The chain joins TRBV27 to TRBJ2-7; D gene uncertain. This receptor was identified in an adult with non-small cell lung cancer. This CDR3 reads CASRGNEQYV. For the CDR3, the DNA is TGTGCCAGCAGGGGCAACGAGCAGTACGTC.